The 21 T cell receptor beta chains below come from one sample, sequenced in a study of CD8 T cells in ankylosing spondylitis. General study points: Blood from ankylosing spondylitis patients appeared to carry a characteristic roughly eight-variant TCR beta motif.

TCRdb re-derived calls from the 5' RACE reads in MiXCR, one entry per CDR3 protein. The sample carries 700,000 to 1,000,000 distinct CDR3 sequences, 12% recorded once. No antigen is known for these receptors. Sequences were obtained from blood, either unsorted or a sorted T cell fraction (not recorded which). These receptors all stem from a male donor with ankylosing spondylitis.

The chain combines TRBV12-3 or TRBV12-4 with TRBJ2-7; 7 nucleotides match TRBD1. Losses at the gene ends were 1 base for V and 2 bases for J; bases not matched to a gene: 17. The CDR3 sequence is 19 residues long. The CDR3 loop is CASSLETGQVHPQTYEQYF. The CDR3 nucleotides are TGTGCCAGCAGTTTAGAAACTGGACAGGTTCATCCTCAAACCTACGAGCAGTACTTC.

The CDR3 is CASSRRRSGGPDTQYF. CDR3 in DNA: TGTGCCAGCAGCCGGCGACGGTCAGGGGGCCCAGATACGCAGTATTTT. This rearrangement joins TRBV7-2 to TRBJ2-3, with 8 bases matching TRBD1. The CDR3 loop spans 16 amino acids. The germline V gene encodes CDR1 SGHTA and CDR2 FQGNSA. V dropped 5 bases and J dropped 4; count of bases not matched to a gene: 11.

This clonotype has only a few counts. CDR3 sequence: CASSLAQPQHF. CDR3 nucleotides: TGTGCCAGCAGTTTGGCTCAGCCCCAGCATTTT. V gene TRBV12-3 or TRBV12-4 combines with J gene TRBJ1-5; D remains ambiguous. Deletions cut 3 bases from V and 6 bases from J, with 3 bases between. The CDR3 sequence is 11 residues long.

The J gene is TRBJ1-3, the V gene TRBV5-1; D might be TRBD1 (5 bases). This CDR3 has 16 amino acids. The germline V gene encodes CDR1 SGHRS and CDR2 YFSETQ. V was shortened by 3 bases and J by 3 bases, with 16 bases between the two germline ends. The CDR3 spells CASSSSPGGNGNTIYF. The CDR3 nucleotides read TGCGCCAGCAGCTCTAGCCCGGGGGGAAATGGAAACACCATATATTTT. Variable domain in full (rest from reference TRBV5-1 and TRBJ1-3): KAGVTQTPRYLIKTRGQQVTLSCSPISGHRSVSWYQQTPGQGLQFLFEYFSETQRNKGNFPGRFSGRQFSNSRSEMNVSTLELGDSALYLCASSSSPGGNGNTIYFGEGSWLTVV.

The sample holds a few counts of this clonotype. The J gene is TRBJ2-3, the V gene TRBV4-2, with D possibly matching TRBD1 (6 bases). Germline values: CDR1 LGHNA, CDR2 YNFKEQ. CDR3 length equals 16 residues. V gave up 0 bases and J gave up 0 bases, with 10 bases separating them. The CDR3 nucleotides read TGTGCCAGCAGCCAAGATCGAACAGGGAGCACAGATACGCAGTATTTT. Protein product: CASSQDRTGSTDTQYF.

The table lists this clonotype with a count of one. Because the CDR3 is missing its conserved closing phenylalanine or tryptophan, this is likely a read error. V is TRBV6-8 and J is TRBJ2-1, with 9 bases fitting TRBD1. This CDR3 is built from 17 residues. With 2 bases clipped from V and 2 bases from J, the junction kept 7 bases outside the gene matches. Germline values: CDR1 MNHGY, CDR2 SAAAGT. CDR3 sequence: CASSYTMTGGTYNEQFL. CDR3 sequence (DNA): TGTGCCAGCAGTTACACAATGACAGGGGGTACCTACAATGAGCAGTTCCTC.

This clonotype has more than one count but fewer than ten. The CDR3 DNA sequence: TGTGCCAGCAGTTCCCCCGGGACAGGGAGTTACACCTTC. Protein product: CASSSPGTGSYTF. The V gene is TRBV6-6, the J gene TRBJ1-2, with 9 bases matching TRBD1. Germline V gene data show CDR1 as MNHNY and CDR2 as SVGAGI (reference sequence). The CDR3 is 13 residues long. V was pared by 4 bases and J by 11 bases, with 8 bases of the junction left unmatched.

This clonotype was seen more than once but under ten times. The chain recombines TRBV6-1 with TRBJ2-6; D may be TRBD1 (5 bases). V was shortened by 6 bases and J by 4 bases, with 16 bases between the two germline ends. Germline V lookup: CDR1 MNHNS, CDR2 SASEGT. The CDR3 spans 16 residues. CDR3: CASSWSGARGANVLTF. For the CDR3, the DNA is TGTGCCAGCAGCTGGAGTGGGGCGCGGGGGGCCAACGTCCTGACTTTC.

In this sample, this clonotype turned up a few times. V usage is TRBV20-1 and J usage is TRBJ1-5; no reliable D call. Trimming cost V 0 bases and J 6 bases, with 12 bases left between them. Germline V gene data show CDR1 as DFQATT and CDR2 as SNEGSKA (reference sequence). CDR3 length: 14 amino acids. The CDR3 nucleotides are TGCAGTGCTAGAGATATGCGGGGAGGTCAGCCCCAGCATTTT. Its translation is CSARDMRGGQPQHF.

A few counts support this clonotype. The chain couples TRBV6-2 or TRBV6-3 to TRBJ2-7, with TRBD2 identical over 10 bases. Unmatched junction bases numbered 9, after V lost 5 bases and J lost 5 bases. The germline V gene encodes CDR1 MNHEY and CDR2 SVGEGT. The CDR3 contains 15 residues. The CDR3 nucleotides are TGTGCCAGCAGTCCCCGGACTAGCGGTACCCACGAGCAGTACTTC. Translated: CASSPRTSGTHEQYF.

This clonotype was counted ten times or more. The J gene is TRBJ2-1, the V gene TRBV12-3 or TRBV12-4; D might be TRBD2 (5 bases). There are 13 residues in the CDR3. V was trimmed by 3 bases and J by 9 bases, leaving 12 bases between them. CDR3 coding DNA: TGTGCCAGCAGTTTGTCCCGGGGATCTGAGCAGTTCTTC. Translation gives CASSLSRGSEQFF.

The table lists this clonotype with a few counts. The genes are TRBV6-1 and TRBJ2-5; D is possibly TRBD2 (6 bases). The V end lost 6 bases, the J end lost 5 bases, and 13 bases lay between the germline ends. Germline CDR1 is MNHNS and CDR2 is SASEGT. This CDR3 has 13 amino acids. DNA of the CDR3: TGTGCCAGCAGCCGGCGGGGTGGGGAGACCCAGTACTTC. Residues: CASSRRGGETQYF.

This clonotype was seen a handful of times. The V call is TRBV20-1, the J call TRBJ2-1; 8 nucleotides align to TRBD2. V was pared by 1 base and J by 6 bases, with 8 bases of the junction left unmatched. This CDR3 is 15 amino acids long. Germline assignment: CDR1 DFQATT and CDR2 SNEGSKA (reference sequence). DNA of the CDR3: TGCAGTGCTAGAGTGGAGGATAGCGGGGCCAATGAGCAGTTCTTC. Encoded protein: CSARVEDSGANEQFF.

This clonotype came up many times. Written as DNA, the CDR3 is TGCAGTGCTAGGGGAACACTTAGAGCAGATACGCAGTATTTT. Encoded protein: CSARGTLRADTQYF. The J gene is TRBJ2-3, the V gene TRBV20-1; D is ambiguous. The length of the CDR3 is 14 residues. Trimming removed 3 bases at V and 4 bases at J, with 14 bases between. CDR1 DFQATT and CDR2 SNEGSKA come from the germline V gene (reference sequence).

The chain links TRBV10-3 to TRBJ2-7; D might be TRBD1 (6 bases). Trimming took 1 base from V and 3 from J, leaving 10 bases between them. The CDR3 is 14 residues long. Germline CDR1 reads ENHRY; CDR2 reads SYGVKD. The CDR3 coding sequence is TGTGCCATCAGTGAGTGGGACACCCGCTACGAGCAGTACTTC. Its translation: CAISEWDTRYEQYF.

The V call is TRBV7-8, the J call TRBJ1-1; D remains ambiguous. Germline CDR1 is SGHVS and CDR2 is FQNEAQ. Trimming took 5 bases from V and 4 from J, leaving 11 bases between them. The CDR3 is made up of 13 amino acids. In nucleotides, the CDR3 is TGTGCCAGCAGCCAAAGACGGCTCACTGAAGCTTTCTTT. Protein sequence: CASSQRRLTEAFF.

The chain carries TRBV20-1 and TRBJ1-5; D is uncertain. Between the trimmed V and J ends, which lost 5 bases and 1 base, there was a span of 9 bases. This CDR3 is built from 13 residues. Looked up from germline, CDR1 is DFQATT and CDR2 is SNEGSKA (reference sequence). CDR3 bases: TGCAGTGCTGGTGACACGAGCAATCAGCCCCAGCATTTT. It encodes CSAGDTSNQPQHF.

The chain carries TRBV18 and TRBJ2-1; TRBD2 matches at 13 bases. Germline assignment: CDR1 KGHSH and CDR2 LQKENI. The CDR3 contains 16 residues. Trimming removed 3 bases from V and 5 bases from J; junction bases left unmatched: 4. The CDR3 nucleotides read TGTGCCAGCTCACCTACCGGGACTAGCGGGGACAATGAGCAGTTCTTC. Protein: CASSPTGTSGDNEQFF. The complete variable domain, with remaining parts taken from reference TRBV18 and TRBJ2-1, reads NAGVMQNPRHLVRRRGQEARLRCSPMKGHSHVYWYRQLPEEGLKFMVYLQKENIIDESGMPKERFSAEFPKEGPSILRIQQVVRGDSAAYFCASSPTGTSGDNEQFFGPGTRLTVL.

V gene TRBV10-3 combines with J gene TRBJ2-1, with D tentatively TRBD1 (6 bases). The CDR3 length is 15 residues. Germline V gene sequence: CDR1 ENHRY, CDR2 SYGVKD. Trimming pared 7 bases from V and 7 bases from J, leaving 20 bases between. In DNA form, the CDR3 reads TGTGCCATCAATAACCGGGACACAGCAGGGAATGAGCAGTTCTTC. Encoded protein: CAINNRDTAGNEQFF.

The rearrangement links TRBV4-2 to TRBJ2-1; D uncertain. Germline V gene lookup returns CDR1 LGHNA and CDR2 YNFKEQ. Trimming cost V 1 base and J 4 bases, with 8 bases left between them. There are 14 residues in the CDR3. CDR3 protein: CASSQGEAYNEQFF. CDR3 sequence (DNA): TGTGCCAGCAGCCAAGGGGAAGCTTACAATGAGCAGTTCTTC.

The chain joins TRBV7-2 to TRBJ2-3; the D is unclear. There are 14 residues in the CDR3. V gave up 5 bases and J gave up 7 bases, with 16 bases separating them. The germline V gene has CDR1 SGHTA and CDR2 FQGNSA. The CDR3 DNA reads TGTGCCAGCAGCCCCCTCGTTAGTTACAATACGCAGTATTTT. Translating gives CASSPLVSYNTQYF.